This TCR beta chain is drawn from a study of OX40 agonist ivuxolimab in advanced cancers. Whole-study results and caveats: With doses of 0.1 to 3.0 mg/kg, CD4+ and CD8+ blood T cells had undergone clonal expansion by week 6. Several nonresponders also turned out to have low normalized T-cell clonal expansion.

CDR1 and CDR2 (germline): SGHTS, YDEGEE. V dropped 0 bases and J dropped 9 bases, with 10 bases sitting between them. The length of the CDR3 is 14 residues. For this clone: What it binds is not known.

Generated by immunoSEQ multiplex PCR, the TCRdb table keeps only in-frame clones and is missing some. The sample carries 95,000 to 100,000 clones, approximately 80% recorded once. The chain is built from TRBV5-8 and TRBJ1-6; D not resolved. This clonotype originated in an adult with an advanced solid tumor such as melanoma, head and neck, liver or kidney cancer. The sample in question was CD4+ or CD8+ T cells sorted from blood, obtained in a trial of the OX40 agonist ivuxolimab. CDR3 coding DNA: TGTGCCAGCAGCTTGGTCGGAGGGCGTTCACCCCTCCACTTT. It is translated as CASSLVGGRSPLHF.